This TCR beta chain is drawn from a study of CD8+CD57+ T cells in acquired aplastic anemia. CD8+CD57+ cell expansion, shown by flow cytometry, had occurred in the patients selected for sequencing. The germline V gene encodes CDR1 SEHNR and CDR2 FQNEAQ (reference sequence). The CDR3 is 11 residues long. For CDR3 and TCR beta VDJ profiling, genomic DNA was the template used. MiXCR, run by TCRdb on the reads, gives a single entry per CDR3 protein. Found here are about 120,000 distinct CDR3 sequences, 55% to 60% of them singletons; the top ten hold about 31%. This clonotype was obtained from a human donor with aplastic anemia. Sequencing used sorted CD4+, CD8+, or CD8+CD57+ T cells (not recorded which) from PBMCs. The J gene is TRBJ2-1, the V gene TRBV7-9; TRBD2 aligns across 8 bases. The CDR3 is CASGSGNEQFF. The CDR3 DNA sequence: TGTGCGAGCGGGAGTGGTAATGAGCAGTTCTTC.